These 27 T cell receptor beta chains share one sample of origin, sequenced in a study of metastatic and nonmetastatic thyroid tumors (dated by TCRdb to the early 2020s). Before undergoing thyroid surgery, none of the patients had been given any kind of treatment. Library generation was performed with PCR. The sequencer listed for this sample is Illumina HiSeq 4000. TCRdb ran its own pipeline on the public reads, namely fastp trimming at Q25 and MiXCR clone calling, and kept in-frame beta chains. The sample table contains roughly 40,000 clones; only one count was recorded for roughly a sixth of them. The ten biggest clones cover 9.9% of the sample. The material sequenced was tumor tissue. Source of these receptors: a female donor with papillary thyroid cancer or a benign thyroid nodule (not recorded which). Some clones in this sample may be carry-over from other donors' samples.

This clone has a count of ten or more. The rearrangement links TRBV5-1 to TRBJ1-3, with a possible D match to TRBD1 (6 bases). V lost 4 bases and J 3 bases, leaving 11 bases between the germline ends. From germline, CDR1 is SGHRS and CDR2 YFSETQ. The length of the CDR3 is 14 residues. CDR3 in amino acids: CASSPQGNGNTIYF. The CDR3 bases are TGCGCCAGCAGCCCACAGGGTAATGGAAACACCATATATTTT.

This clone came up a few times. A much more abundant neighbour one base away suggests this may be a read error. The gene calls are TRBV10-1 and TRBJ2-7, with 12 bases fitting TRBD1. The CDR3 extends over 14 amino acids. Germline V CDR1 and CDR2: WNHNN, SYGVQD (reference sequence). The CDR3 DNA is TGCGCCATCCCGGGGGGACAGGGGGCGCGAGAGCAGCACTTC. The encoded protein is CAIPGGQGAREQHF.

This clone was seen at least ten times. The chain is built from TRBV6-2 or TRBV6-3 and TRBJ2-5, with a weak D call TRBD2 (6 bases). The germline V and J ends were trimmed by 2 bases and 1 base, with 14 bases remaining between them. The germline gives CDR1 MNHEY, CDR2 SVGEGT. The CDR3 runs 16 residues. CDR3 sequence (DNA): TGTGCCAGCAGTTACGGACCGGGAGCTATCCAAGAGACCCAGTACTTC. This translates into CASSYGPGAIQETQYF.

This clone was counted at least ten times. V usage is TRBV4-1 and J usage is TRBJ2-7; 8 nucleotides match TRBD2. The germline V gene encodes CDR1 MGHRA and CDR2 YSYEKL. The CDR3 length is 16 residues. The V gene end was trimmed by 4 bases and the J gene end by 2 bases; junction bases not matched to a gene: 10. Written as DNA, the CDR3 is TGCGCCAGCAGCCGCCATACTAGCGGCACGACCTACGAGCAGTACTTC. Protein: CASSRHTSGTTYEQYF.

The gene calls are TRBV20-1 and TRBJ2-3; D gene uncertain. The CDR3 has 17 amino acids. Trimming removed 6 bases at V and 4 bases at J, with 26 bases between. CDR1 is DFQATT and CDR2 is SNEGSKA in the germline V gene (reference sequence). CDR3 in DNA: TGCAGTGCGATCCACGGCCGTGACATGGGGTGGCCAGATACGCAGTATTTT. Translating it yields CSAIHGRDMGWPDTQYF.

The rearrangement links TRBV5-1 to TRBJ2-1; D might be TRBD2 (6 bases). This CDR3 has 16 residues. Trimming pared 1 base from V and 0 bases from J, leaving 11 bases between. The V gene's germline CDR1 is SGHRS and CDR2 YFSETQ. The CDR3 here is CASSLTGVSSYNEQFF. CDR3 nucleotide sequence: TGCGCCAGCAGCTTGACGGGAGTAAGCTCCTACAATGAGCAGTTCTTC.

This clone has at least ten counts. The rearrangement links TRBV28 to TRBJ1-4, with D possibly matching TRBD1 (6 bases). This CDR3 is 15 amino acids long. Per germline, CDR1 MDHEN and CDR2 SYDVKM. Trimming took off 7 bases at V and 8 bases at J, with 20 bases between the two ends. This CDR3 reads CASTLPARQGEKLFF. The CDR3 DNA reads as TGTGCCAGCACCCTCCCCGCCCGGCAGGGGGAAAAACTGTTTTTT.

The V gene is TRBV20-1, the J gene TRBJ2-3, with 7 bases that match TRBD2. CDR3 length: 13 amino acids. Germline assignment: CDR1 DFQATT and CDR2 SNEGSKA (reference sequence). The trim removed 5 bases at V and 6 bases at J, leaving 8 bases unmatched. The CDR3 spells CSAWGGGTDTQYF. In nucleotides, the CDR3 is TGCAGTGCTTGGGGCGGGGGAACGGATACGCAGTATTTT.

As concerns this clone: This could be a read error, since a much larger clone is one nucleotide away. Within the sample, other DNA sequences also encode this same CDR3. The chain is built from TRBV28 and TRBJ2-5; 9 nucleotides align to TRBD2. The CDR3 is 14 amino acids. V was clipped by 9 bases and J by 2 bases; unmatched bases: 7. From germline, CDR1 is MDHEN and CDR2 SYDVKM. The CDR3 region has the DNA TGTGCCAGTAGCGGGGGACTAGCTCAAGAGACCCAGTACTTC. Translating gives CASSGGLAQETQYF.

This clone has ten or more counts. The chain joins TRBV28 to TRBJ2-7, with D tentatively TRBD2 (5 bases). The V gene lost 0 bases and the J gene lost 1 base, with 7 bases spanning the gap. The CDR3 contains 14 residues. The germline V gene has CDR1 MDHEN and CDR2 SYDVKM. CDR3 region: CASSLWGRSYEQYF. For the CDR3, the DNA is TGTGCCAGCAGTTTATGGGGGAGATCCTACGAGCAGTACTTC.

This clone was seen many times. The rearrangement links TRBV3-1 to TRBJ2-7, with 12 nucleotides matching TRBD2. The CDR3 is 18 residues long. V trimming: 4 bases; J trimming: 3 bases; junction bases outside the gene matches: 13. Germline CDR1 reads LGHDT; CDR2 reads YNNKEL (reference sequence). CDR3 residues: CASSLGLAGMGANYEQYF. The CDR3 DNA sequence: TGTGCCAGCAGCCTCGGACTAGCGGGAATGGGAGCTAACTACGAGCAGTACTTC.

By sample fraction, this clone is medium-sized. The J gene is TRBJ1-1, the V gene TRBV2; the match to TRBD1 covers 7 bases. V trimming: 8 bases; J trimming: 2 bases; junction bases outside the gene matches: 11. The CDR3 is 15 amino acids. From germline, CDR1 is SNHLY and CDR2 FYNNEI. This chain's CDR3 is CASVRSGTANTEAFF. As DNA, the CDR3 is TGTGCCAGCGTCCGGTCCGGGACAGCCAACACTGAAGCTTTCTTT.

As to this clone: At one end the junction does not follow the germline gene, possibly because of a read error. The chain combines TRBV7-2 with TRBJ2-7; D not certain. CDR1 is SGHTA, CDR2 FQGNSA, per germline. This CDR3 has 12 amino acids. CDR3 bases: TGTGCAAGCAGCTTAGTTCCCTACGAGAAGTACTTC. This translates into CASSLVPYEKYF.

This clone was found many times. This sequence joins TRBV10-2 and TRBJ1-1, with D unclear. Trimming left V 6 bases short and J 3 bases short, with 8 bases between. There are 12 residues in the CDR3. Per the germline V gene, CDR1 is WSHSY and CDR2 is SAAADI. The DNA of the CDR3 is TGCGCCAGCAGCCCCGGGGACACTGAAGCTTTCTTT. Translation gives CASSPGDTEAFF.

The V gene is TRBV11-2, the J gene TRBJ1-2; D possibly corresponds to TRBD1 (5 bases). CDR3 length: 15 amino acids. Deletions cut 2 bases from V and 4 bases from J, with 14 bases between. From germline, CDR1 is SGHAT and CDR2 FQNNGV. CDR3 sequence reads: CASSLPTSRAYGYTF. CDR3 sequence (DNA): TGTGCCAGCAGCTTACCGACTAGCAGGGCCTATGGCTACACCTTC.

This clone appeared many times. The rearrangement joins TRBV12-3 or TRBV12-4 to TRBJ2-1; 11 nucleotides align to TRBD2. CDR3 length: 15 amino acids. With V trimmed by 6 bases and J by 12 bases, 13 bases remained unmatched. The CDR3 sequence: CASSPGTSGLTGQFF. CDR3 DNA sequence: TGTGCCAGCAGCCCCGGGACTAGCGGACTGACGGGGCAGTTCTTC.

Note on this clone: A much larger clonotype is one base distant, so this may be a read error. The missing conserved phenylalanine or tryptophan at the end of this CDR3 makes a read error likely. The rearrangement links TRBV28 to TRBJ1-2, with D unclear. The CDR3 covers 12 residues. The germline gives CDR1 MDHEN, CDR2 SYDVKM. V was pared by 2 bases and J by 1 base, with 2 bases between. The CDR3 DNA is TGTGCCAGCAGTTTAAATAACTATGGCTACACCATC. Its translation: CASSLNNYGYTI.

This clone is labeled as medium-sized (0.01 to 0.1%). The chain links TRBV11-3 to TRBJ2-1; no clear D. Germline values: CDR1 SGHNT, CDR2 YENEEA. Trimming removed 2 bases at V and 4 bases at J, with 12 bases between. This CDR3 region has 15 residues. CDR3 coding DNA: TGTGCCAGCAGCTTATCCGCACAGACATACAATGAGCAGTTCTTC. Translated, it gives CASSLSAQTYNEQFF. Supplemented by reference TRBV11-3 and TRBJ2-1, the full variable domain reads EAGVVQSPRYKIIEKKQPVAFWCNPISGHNTLYWYLQNLGQGPELLIRYENEEAVDDSQLPKDRFSAERLKGVDSTLKIQPAELGDSAVYLCASSLSAQTYNEQFFGPGTRLTVL.

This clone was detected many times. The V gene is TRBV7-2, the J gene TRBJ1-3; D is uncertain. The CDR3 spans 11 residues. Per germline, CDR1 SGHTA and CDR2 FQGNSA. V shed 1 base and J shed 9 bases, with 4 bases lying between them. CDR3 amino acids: CASSLDSTIYF. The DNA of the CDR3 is TGTGCCAGCAGCTTAGACAGCACCATATATTTT.

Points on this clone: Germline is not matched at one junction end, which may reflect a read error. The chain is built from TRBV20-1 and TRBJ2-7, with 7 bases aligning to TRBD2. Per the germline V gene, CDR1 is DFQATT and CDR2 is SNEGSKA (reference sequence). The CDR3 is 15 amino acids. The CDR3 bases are TGCAGTGCTAGAGGAACTAGCGCCACAGTAATCGAGCAGCACTTC. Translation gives CSARGTSATVIEQHF.

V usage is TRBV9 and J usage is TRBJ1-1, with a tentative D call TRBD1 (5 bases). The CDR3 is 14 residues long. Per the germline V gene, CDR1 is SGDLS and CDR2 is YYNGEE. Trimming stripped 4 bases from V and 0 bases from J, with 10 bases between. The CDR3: CASSRDGLNTEAFF. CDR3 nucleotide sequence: TGTGCCAGCAGCCGGGACGGATTGAACACTGAAGCTTTCTTT. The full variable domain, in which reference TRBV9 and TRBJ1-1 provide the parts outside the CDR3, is DSGVTQTPKHLITATGQRVTLRCSPRSGDLSVYWYQQSLDQGLQFLIQYYNGEERAKGNILERFSAQQFPDLHSELNLSSLELGDSALYFCASSRDGLNTEAFFGQGTRLTVV.

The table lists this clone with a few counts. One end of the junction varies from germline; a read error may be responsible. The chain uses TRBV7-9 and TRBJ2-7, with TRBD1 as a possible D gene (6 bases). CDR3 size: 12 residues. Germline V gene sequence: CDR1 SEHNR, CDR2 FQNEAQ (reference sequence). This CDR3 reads CASTLEGDEQYF. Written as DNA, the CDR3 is TGTGCCAGCACCTTAGAGGGGGACGAGCAGTACTTC.

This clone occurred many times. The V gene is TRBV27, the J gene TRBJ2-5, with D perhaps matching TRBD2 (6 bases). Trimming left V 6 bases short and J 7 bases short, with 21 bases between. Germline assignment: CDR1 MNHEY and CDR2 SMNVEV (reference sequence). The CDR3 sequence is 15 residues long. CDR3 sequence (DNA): TGTGCCAGCAGCTCTGCGAGGGGACTGGAAGGGACCCAGTACTTC. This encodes CASSSARGLEGTQYF.

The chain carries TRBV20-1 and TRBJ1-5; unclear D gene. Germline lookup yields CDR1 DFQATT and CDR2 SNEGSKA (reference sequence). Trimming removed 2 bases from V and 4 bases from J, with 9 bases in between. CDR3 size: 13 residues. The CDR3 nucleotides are TGCAGTGCTAGACAGGCGCCTAATCAGCCCCAGCATTTT. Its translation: CSARQAPNQPQHF.

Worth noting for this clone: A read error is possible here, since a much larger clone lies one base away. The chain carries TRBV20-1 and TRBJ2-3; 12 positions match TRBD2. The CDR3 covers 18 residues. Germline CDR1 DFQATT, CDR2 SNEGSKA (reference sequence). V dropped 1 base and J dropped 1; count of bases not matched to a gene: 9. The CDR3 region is CSARAGASGRVGTDTQYF. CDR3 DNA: TGCAGTGCTAGAGCTGGGGCTAGCGGGAGGGTAGGCACAGATACGCAGTATTTT.

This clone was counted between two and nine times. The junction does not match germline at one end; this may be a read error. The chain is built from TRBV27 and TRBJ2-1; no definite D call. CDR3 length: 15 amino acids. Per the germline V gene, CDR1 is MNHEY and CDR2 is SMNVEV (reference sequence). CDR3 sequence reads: CAISLSGASVNEQFF. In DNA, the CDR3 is TGTGCCATCAGTTTATCTGGCGCTAGTGTCAATGAGCAGTTCTTC.

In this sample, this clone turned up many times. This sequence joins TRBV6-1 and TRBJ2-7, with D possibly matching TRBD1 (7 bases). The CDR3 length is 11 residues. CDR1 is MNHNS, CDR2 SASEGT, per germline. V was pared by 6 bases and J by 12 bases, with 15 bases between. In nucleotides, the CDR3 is TGTGCCAGCAGCCAGGGGGGACGAGCGTACTTC. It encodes CASSQGGRAYF.